This T cell receptor beta chain derives from a study of shared clonotypes between healthy human individuals. Germline lookup yields CDR1 SQVTM and CDR2 ANQGSEA. The CDR3 is 12 amino acids. Trimming removed 3 bases at V and 0 bases at J, with 5 bases between. This clone was picked up one time. Measured with immunoSEQ multiplex PCR; TCRdb has only the in-frame clones, and not every one. In the table there are some 1.4 million clones, 96% of which are singletons. This clonotype was obtained from a man in his thirties or forties in good health. This chain uses TRBV29-1 with TRBJ1-1; no definite D call. What was sequenced was naive CD4+ T cells sorted from blood. The subset was: CD45RA+ positively selected. The CDR3 reads CSVDKMNTEAFF. In DNA form, the CDR3 reads TGCAGCGTTGATAAGATGAACACTGAAGCTTTCTTT.